This is a list of T cell receptor beta chains from one sample in a study of patients with pleural tuberculosis. TCRdb called the reads again in MiXCR, with one record for every CDR3 protein. The sample includes 40,000 to 55,000 distinct CDR3 sequences, approximately 7.9% of them seen just once. These receptors originate from a human donor with pleural tuberculosis. CDR3s include the opening cysteine and the closing phenylalanine or tryptophan. The D gene is left open where the match is weak. Only some rows state a clone size, as once, few, many or a class for expanded clones.

d_call | j_call | clone_size | v_call | cdr3_nt | cdr3_aa
TRBD1 | TRBJ2-7 | few | TRBV29-1 | TGCAGCGTCGTGACAGGGGGGACCTACGAGCAGTACTTC | CSVVTGGTYEQYF
NA | TRBJ2-2 | many | TRBV3-1 | TGTGCCAGCAGCCCCCTGAGGCTCCACACCGGGGAGCTGTTTTTT | CASSPLRLHTGELFF
TRBD1 | TRBJ2-3 | NA | TRBV13 | TGTGCCAGCAGCCCGGGACAGGGGCCAGATACGCAGTATTTT | CASSPGQGPDTQYF
NA | TRBJ2-1 | many | TRBV6-1 | TGTGCCAGCAGAGGGACCCCCTACAATGAGCAGTTCTTC | CASRGTPYNEQFF
TRBD1 | TRBJ1-1 | many | TRBV25-1 | TGTGCCAGCAGTCCCCGGACAGGGTGGGGGAACACTGAAGCTTTCTTT | CASSPRTGWGNTEAFF
NA | TRBJ1-1 | many | TRBV12-3/TRBV12-4 | TGTGCCAGCAGTTTAAGATTTCAGGGGAGGGCTGAAGCTTTCTTT | CASSLRFQGRAEAFF
NA | TRBJ2-3 | many | TRBV12-3/TRBV12-4 | TGTGCCAGCAGAGAACAGGGAGATACGCAGTATTTT | CASREQGDTQYF
TRBD2 | TRBJ2-3 | many | TRBV2 | TGTGCCAGCAGTGAAGGGGCTAGCGGGAGGGCCGGAGATACGCAGTATTTT | CASSEGASGRAGDTQYF
TRBD2 | TRBJ2-1 | few | TRBV7-1 | TGTGCCAGCAGCTCCACTAGCGGGGGCTTAAACAATGAGCAGTTCTTC | CASSSTSGGLNNEQFF
NA | TRBJ2-1 | few | TRBV29-1 | TGCAGCGTTGAAGGAGGCCAGGGAGTCGGGCAGTTCTTC | CSVEGGQGVGQFF
NA | TRBJ1-1 | many | TRBV6-1 | TGTGCCAGCAGTGAAGGGTTGAACACTGAAGCTTTCTTT | CASSEGLNTEAFF
NA | TRBJ2-3 | few | TRBV11-2 | TGTGCCAGCAGCCCTAACCGCGGCACAGATACGCAGTATTTT | CASSPNRGTDTQYF
NA | TRBJ2-4 | many | TRBV2 | TGTGCCAGCAGTGAAGAGTTAGCCAAAAACATTCAGTACTTC | CASSEELAKNIQYF
NA | TRBJ1-1 | many | TRBV4-2 | TGTGCCAGCAGTCTCGGTCCCGCGGGAGCTTTCTTT | CASSLGPAGAFF
NA | TRBJ2-6 | NA | TRBV19 | TGTGCCAGCATGGGCGTTGTGGCTGGGGCCAACGTCCTGACTTTC | CASMGVVAGANVLTF
TRBD2 | TRBJ2-1 | many | TRBV27 | TGTGCCAGCAGTTTAACGGCGGGAGCCTACAATGAGCAGTTCTTC | CASSLTAGAYNEQFF
NA | TRBJ1-2 | many | TRBV4-1 | TGCGCCAGCAGCCAAGCACAGGGAGGAACAGGCTACACCTTC | CASSQAQGGTGYTF
NA | TRBJ1-6 | many | TRBV7-3 | TGTGCCAGCAGCTTAAAGGACAGATTCTCCTATAATTCACCCCTCCACTTT | CASSLKDRFSYNSPLHF
NA | TRBJ2-7 | many | TRBV10-3 | TGTGCCATCAGTGCCCATAAGGAGGGAACCTACGAGCAGTACTTC | CAISAHKEGTYEQYF
NA | TRBJ1-4 | medium-sized | TRBV27 | TGTGCCAGCAGTCGGGCGGACGGGAATGAAAAACTGTTTTTT | CASSRADGNEKLFF
NA | TRBJ2-3 | many | TRBV2 | TGTGCCAGCAGTGAAGATCGGACAGATACGCAGTATTTT | CASSEDRTDTQYF
NA | TRBJ2-3 | many | TRBV24-1 | TGTGCCACGGAGGGGTGGGATACGCAGTATTTT | CATEGWDTQYF
TRBD1 | TRBJ1-1 | many | TRBV11-2 | TGTGCCAGCAGCGCCCGGACAGGCACTGAAGCTTTCTTT | CASSARTGTEAFF
NA | TRBJ2-1 | many | TRBV6-2/TRBV6-3 | TGTGCCAGCAGTAACGGGAAGATCTACAATGAGCAGTTCTTC | CASSNGKIYNEQFF
TRBD1 | TRBJ1-4 | many | TRBV11-2 | TGTGCCAGCAGCCGGATAGGACAGGGGGAAAAACTGTTTTTT | CASSRIGQGEKLFF
NA | TRBJ1-1 | few | TRBV29-1 | TGCAGCGTCGATCCCGGGGGTCGTACTGAAGCTTTCTTT | CSVDPGGRTEAFF
NA | TRBJ2-5 | many | TRBV23-1 | TGCGCCAGCAGGGACCTCGGTCTAGCGAAGGGAGAGACCCAGTACTTC | CASRDLGLAKGETQYF
NA | TRBJ2-1 | many | TRBV27 | TGTGCCAGCAGCCTTCGCGGACAGCGCAATGAGCAGTTCTTC | CASSLRGQRNEQFF
NA | TRBJ1-2 | many | TRBV28 | TGTGCCAGCAGTCCCTACACCTATGGCTACACCTTC | CASSPYTYGYTF
TRBD1 | TRBJ2-1 | NA | TRBV12-3/TRBV12-4 | TGTGCCAGCAGTTCCGGGACAGGGAACTTGTACAGTGAGCAGTTCTTC | CASSSGTGNLYSEQFF
NA | TRBJ2-1 | many | TRBV6-2/TRBV6-3 | TGTGCCAGCAGTTATAGTACAAAGCAGTTCTTC | CASSYSTKQFF
NA | TRBJ2-5 | many | TRBV10-3 | TGTGCCATCAGTGATGACGGAGAGACCCAGTACTTC | CAISDDGETQYF
TRBD1 | TRBJ1-5 | many | TRBV2 | TGTGCCAGCAGTGATGACAGGGAGGGTCAGCCCCAGCATTTT | CASSDDREGQPQHF
TRBD1 | TRBJ2-3 | NA | TRBV2 | TGTGCCAGCGCCGGACAGGGCACAGATACGCAGTATTTT | CASAGQGTDTQYF
NA | TRBJ1-1 | many | TRBV12-3/TRBV12-4 | TGTGCCAGCAGGGACACCCAGAACACTGAAGCTTTCTTT | CASRDTQNTEAFF
TRBD1 | TRBJ1-1 | many | TRBV7-8 | TGTGCCAGCAGCAATCAGGGGGCGTTTGAAGCTTTCTTT | CASSNQGAFEAFF
NA | TRBJ2-6 | few | TRBV12-3/TRBV12-4 | TGTGCCAGCAGTTTAGGGGGATCTGGTAACTCTGGGGCCAACGTCCTGACTTTC | CASSLGGSGNSGANVLTF
TRBD1 | TRBJ2-1 | NA | TRBV4-1 | TGCACCAGCAGCCCTCGGTCGACAGGGTACAATGAGCAGTTCTTT | CTSSPRSTGYNEQFF
TRBD1 | TRBJ1-4 | many | TRBV11-2 | TGTGCCAGCAGTCGGGACAGGGCGAGTAATGAAAAACTGTTTTTT | CASSRDRASNEKLFF
TRBD2 | TRBJ2-7 | many | TRBV7-3 | TGTGCCAGCAGCTTAAGTGTGGGACTAAGGTCGTCCTACGAGCAGTACTTC | CASSLSVGLRSSYEQYF
NA | TRBJ2-1 | many | TRBV20-1 | TGCAGTGCCCCGGGGAGAAAAGGCAATGAGCAGTTCTTC | CSAPGRKGNEQFF
NA | TRBJ1-3 | many | TRBV19 | TGTGCCAGTAGTATGACTGGAAACACCATATATTTT | CASSMTGNTIYF
NA | TRBJ2-1 | NA | TRBV21-1 | TGTGCCAGCAGACCCCGGACTAGCGGGACATACAATGAGCAGTTCTTC | CASRPRTSGTYNEQFF
NA | TRBJ1-5 | few | TRBV6-2/TRBV6-3 | TGTGCCAGCAGTTACCCGGGGGGGGATCAGCCCCAGCATTTT | CASSYPGGDQPQHF
TRBD1 | TRBJ1-2 | few | TRBV12-3/TRBV12-4 | TGTGCCAGCAACAACCCCGCGGAGGGGGCTCAGGGTGGCTACACCTTC | CASNNPAEGAQGGYTF